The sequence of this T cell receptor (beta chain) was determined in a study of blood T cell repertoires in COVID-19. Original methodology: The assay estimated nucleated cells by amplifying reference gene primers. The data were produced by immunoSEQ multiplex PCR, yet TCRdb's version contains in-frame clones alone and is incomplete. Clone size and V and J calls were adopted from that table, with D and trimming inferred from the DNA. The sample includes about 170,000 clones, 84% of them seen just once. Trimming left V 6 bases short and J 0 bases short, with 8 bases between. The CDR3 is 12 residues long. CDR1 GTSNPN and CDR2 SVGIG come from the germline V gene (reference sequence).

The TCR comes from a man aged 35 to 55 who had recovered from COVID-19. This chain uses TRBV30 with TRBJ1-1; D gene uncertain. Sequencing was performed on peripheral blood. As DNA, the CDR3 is TGTGCCTGTATGGGCTTGAACACTGAAGCTTTCTTT. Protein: CACMGLNTEAFF. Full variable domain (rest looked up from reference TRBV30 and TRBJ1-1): SQTIHQWPATLVQPVGSPLSLECTVEGTSNPNLYWYRQAAGRGLQLLFYSVGIGQISSEVPQNLSASRPQDRQFILSSKKLLLSDSGFYLCACMGLNTEAFFGQGTRLTVV.